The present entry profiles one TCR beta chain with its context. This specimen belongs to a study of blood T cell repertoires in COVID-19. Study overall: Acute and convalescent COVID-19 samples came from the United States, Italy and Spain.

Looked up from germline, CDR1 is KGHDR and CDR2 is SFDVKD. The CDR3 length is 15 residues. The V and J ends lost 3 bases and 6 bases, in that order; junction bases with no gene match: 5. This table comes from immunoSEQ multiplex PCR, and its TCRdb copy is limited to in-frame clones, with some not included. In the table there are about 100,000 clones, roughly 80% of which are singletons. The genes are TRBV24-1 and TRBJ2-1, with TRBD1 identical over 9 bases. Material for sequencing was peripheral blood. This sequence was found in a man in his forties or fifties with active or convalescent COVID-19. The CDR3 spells CATSDPGQGSNEQFF. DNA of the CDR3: TGTGCCACCAGTGATCCCGGACAGGGGTCCAATGAGCAGTTCTTC.